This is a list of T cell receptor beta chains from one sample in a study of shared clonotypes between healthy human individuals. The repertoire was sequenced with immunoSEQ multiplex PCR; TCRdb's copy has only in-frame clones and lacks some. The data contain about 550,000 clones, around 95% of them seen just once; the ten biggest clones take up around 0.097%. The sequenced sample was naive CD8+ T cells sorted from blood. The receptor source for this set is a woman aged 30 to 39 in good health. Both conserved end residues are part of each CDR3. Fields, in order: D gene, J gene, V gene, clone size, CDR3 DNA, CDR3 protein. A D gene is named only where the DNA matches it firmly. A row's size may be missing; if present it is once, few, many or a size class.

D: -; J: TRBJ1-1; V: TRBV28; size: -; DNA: TGTGCCAGCAGTTTCGCGGCTGAAGCTTTCTTT; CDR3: CASSFAAEAFF
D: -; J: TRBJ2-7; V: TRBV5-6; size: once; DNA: TGTGCCAGCAGCCCGTTGGGGGGCGACGAGCAGTACTTC; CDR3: CASSPLGGDEQYF
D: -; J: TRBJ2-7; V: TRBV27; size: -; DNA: TGTGCCAGCAGGCCTGGGACAAGCTACGAGCAGTACTTC; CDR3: CASRPGTSYEQYF
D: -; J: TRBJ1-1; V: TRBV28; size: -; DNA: TGTGCCAGCAGTTTATTGGTGGGGGGCAATACTGAAGCTTTCTTT; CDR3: CASSLLVGGNTEAFF
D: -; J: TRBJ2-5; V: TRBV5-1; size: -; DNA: TGCGCCAGCAGCTTGGGGTCGGAGCTGTACCAAGAGACCCAGTACTTC; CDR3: CASSLGSELYQETQYF
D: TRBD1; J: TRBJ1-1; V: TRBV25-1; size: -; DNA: TGTGCCAGCAGTGAAAGACAGGGACAGAAAGCTTTCTTT; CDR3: CASSERQGQKAFF
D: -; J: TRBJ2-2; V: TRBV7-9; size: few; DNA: TGTGCCAGCAGCAAGGACGGAGGGGGGGAGCTGTTTTTT; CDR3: CASSKDGGGELFF
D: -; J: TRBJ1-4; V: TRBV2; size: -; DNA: TGTGCCAGCAGCGCAGGGGTAACTAATGAAAAACTGTTTTTT; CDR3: CASSAGVTNEKLFF
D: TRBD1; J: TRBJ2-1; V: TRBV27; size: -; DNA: TGTGCCAGCAGTTTAAGGACAGGGCATAGTGAGCAGTTCTTC; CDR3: CASSLRTGHSEQFF
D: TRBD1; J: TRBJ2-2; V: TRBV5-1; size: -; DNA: TGCGCCAGCAGCGACCCGACAGGGCGATGGACCGGGGAGCTGTTTTTT; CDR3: CASSDPTGRWTGELFF
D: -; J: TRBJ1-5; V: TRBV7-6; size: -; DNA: TGTGCCAGCAGCTTAGGACTGCTGCAGCCCCAGCATTTT; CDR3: CASSLGLLQPQHF
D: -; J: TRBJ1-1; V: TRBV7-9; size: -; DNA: TGTGCCAGCAGCTTAGGCGTGACTGAAGCTTTCTTT; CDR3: CASSLGVTEAFF
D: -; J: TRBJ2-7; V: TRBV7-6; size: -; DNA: TGTGCCAGCAGCATAACAACGGGACACTTCTACGAGCAGTACTTC; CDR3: CASSITTGHFYEQYF
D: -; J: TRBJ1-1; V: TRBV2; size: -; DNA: TGTGCCAGCAGGGATGAGTACACTGAAGCTTTCTTT; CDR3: CASRDEYTEAFF
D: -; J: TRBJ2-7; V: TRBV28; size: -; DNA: TGTGCCAGCAGGACCCATAGGGAGGAGCTAGCCTACGAGCAGTACTTC; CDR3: CASRTHREELAYEQYF